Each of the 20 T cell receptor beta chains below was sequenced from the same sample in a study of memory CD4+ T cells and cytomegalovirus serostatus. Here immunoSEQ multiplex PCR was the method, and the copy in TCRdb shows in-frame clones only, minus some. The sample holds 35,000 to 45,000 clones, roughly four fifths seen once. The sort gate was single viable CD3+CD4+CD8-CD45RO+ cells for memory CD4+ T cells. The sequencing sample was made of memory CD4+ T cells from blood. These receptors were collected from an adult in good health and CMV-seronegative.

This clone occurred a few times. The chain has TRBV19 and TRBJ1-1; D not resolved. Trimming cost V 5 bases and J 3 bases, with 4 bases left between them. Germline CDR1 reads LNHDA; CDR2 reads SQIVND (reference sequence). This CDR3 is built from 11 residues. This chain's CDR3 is CASSAHTEAFF. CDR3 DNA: TGTGCCAGTAGTGCGCACACTGAAGCTTTCTTT.

The CDR3 is CASNKQGSRQPQHF. CDR3 DNA: TGTGCCAGCAATAAACAGGGGAGCAGGCAGCCCCAGCATTTT. This chain joins TRBV6-5 and TRBJ1-5, with TRBD1 identical over 7 bases. CDR1 is MNHEY and CDR2 is SVGAGI in the germline V gene. The CDR3 extends over 14 amino acids. With V trimmed by 7 bases and J by 7 bases, 10 bases remained unmatched.

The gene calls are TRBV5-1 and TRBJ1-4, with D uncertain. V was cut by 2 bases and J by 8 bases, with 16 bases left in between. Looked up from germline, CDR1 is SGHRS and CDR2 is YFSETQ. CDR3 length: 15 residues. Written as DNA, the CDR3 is TGCGCCAGCAGCTTTAAAAGGGAGGTTGGAGAAAAACTGTTTTTT. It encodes CASSFKREVGEKLFF.

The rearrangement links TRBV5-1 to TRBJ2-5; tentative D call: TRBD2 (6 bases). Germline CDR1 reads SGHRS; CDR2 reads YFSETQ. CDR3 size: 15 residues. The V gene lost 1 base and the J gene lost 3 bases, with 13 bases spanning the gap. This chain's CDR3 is CASSLRIGTEETQYF. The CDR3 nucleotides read TGCGCCAGCAGCTTGCGAATAGGGACTGAAGAGACCCAGTACTTC.

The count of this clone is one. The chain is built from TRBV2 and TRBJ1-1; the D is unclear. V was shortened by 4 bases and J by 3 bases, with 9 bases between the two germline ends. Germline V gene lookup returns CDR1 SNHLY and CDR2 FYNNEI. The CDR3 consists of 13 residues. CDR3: CASSVERDTEAFF. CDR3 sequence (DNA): TGTGCCAGCAGTGTGGAGAGGGACACTGAAGCTTTCTTT.

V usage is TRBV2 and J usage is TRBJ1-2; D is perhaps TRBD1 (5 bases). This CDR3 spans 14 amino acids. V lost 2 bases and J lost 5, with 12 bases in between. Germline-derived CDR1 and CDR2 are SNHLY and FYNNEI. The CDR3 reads CASSELTGAYGYTF. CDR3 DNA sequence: TGTGCCAGCAGTGAACTAACAGGTGCTTATGGCTACACCTTC.

The CDR3 loop reads CASSPQTGYNEQFF. Written as DNA, the CDR3 is TGTGCCAGCTCACCCCAAACAGGTTACAATGAGCAGTTCTTC. V is TRBV18 and J is TRBJ2-1, with D tentatively TRBD1 (5 bases). Trimming took off 3 bases at V and 4 bases at J, with 10 bases between the two ends. This CDR3 is 14 amino acids long. Germline V gene lookup returns CDR1 KGHSH and CDR2 LQKENI.

CDR3 amino acids: CAWSVGGGVYEQYF. CDR3 in DNA: TGTGCCTGGAGTGTTGGCGGGGGGGTTTACGAGCAGTACTTC. J is TRBJ2-7 and V is TRBV30, with TRBD2 matching over 9 bases. Looked up from germline, CDR1 is GTSNPN and CDR2 is SVGIG (reference sequence). The CDR3 runs 14 residues. J lost 4 bases, V lost 0 bases, and 4 bases had no gene match.

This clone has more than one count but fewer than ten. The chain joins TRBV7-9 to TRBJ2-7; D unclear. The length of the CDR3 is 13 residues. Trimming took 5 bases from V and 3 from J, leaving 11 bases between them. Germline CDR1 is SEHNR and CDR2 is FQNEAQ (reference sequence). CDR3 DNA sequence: TGTGCCAGCAGCCCAGAGGCAGGCTACGAGCAGTACTTC. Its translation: CASSPEAGYEQYF.

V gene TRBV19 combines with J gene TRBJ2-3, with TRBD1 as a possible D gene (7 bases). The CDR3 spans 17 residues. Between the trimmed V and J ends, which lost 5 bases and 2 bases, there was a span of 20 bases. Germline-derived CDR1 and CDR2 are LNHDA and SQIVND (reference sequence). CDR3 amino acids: CASSVGGRRGYTDTQYF. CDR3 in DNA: TGTGCCAGTAGTGTAGGGGGCAGGCGGGGCTACACAGATACGCAGTATTTT. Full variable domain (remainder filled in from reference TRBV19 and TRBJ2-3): DGGITQSPKYLFRKEGQNVTLSCEQNLNHDAMYWYRQDPGQGLRLIYYSQIVNDFQKGDIAEGYSVSREKKESFPLTVTSAQKNPTAFYLCASSVGGRRGYTDTQYFGPGTRLTVL.

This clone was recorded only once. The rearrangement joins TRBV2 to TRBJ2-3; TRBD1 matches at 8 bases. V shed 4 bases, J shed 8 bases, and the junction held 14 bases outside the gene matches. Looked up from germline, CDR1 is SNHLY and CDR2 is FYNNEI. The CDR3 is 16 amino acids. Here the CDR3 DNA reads TGTGCCAGCAGTGTGGATTCTGGACAGGGCCGTTCTACGCAGTATTTT. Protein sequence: CASSVDSGQGRSTQYF. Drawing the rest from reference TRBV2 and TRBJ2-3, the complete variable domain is EPEVTQTPSHQVTQMGQEVILRCVPISNHLYFYWYRQILGQKVEFLVSFYNNEISEKSEIFDDQFSVERPDGSNFTLKIRSTKLEDSAMYFCASSVDSGQGRSTQYFGPGTRLTVL.

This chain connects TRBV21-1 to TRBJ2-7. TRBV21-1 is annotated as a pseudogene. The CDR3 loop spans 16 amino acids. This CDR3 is CASSKVGLLFSYEQYF. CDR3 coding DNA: TGTGCCAGCAGCAAGGTAGGCCTATTGTTCTCCTACGAGCAGTACTTC.

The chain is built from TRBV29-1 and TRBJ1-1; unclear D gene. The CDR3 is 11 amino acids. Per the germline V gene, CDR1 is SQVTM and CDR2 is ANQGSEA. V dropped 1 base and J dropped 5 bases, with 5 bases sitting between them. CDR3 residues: CSVEVWTEAFF. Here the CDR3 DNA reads TGCAGCGTTGAAGTATGGACTGAAGCTTTCTTT.

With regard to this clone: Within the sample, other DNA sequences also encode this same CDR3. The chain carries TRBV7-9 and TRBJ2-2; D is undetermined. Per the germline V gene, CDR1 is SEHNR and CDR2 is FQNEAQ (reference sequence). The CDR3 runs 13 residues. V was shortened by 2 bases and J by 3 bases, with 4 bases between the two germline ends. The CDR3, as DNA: TGTGCCAGCAGCTTATCTGACACCGGGGAGCTGTTTTTT. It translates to CASSLSDTGELFF.

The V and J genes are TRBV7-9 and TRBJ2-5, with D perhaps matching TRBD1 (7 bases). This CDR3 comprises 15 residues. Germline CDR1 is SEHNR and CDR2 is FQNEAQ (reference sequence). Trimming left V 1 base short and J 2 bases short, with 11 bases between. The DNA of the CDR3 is TGTGCCAGCAGCTTAGTGACAGGGACTCAAGAGACCCAGTACTTC. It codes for CASSLVTGTQETQYF. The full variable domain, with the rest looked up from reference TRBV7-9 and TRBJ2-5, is DTGVSQNPRHKITKRGQNVTFRCDPISEHNRLYWYRQTLGQGPEFLTYFQNEAQLEKSRLLSDRFSAERPKGSFSTLEIQRTEQGDSAMYLCASSLVTGTQETQYFGPGTRLLVL.

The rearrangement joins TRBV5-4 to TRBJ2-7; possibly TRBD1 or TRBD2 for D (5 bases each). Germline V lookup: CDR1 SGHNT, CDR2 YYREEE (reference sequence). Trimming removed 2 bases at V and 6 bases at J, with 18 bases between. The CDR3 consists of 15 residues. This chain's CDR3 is CASSLREGYSSEQYF. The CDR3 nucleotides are TGTGCCAGCAGCTTAAGAGAGGGGTATTCTTCCGAGCAGTACTTC.

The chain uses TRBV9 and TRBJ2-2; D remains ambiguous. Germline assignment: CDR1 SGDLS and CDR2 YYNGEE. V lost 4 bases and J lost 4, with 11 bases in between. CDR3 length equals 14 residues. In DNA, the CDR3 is TGTGCCAGCAGCAACGACCCAATCACCGGGGAGCTGTTTTTT. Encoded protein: CASSNDPITGELFF.

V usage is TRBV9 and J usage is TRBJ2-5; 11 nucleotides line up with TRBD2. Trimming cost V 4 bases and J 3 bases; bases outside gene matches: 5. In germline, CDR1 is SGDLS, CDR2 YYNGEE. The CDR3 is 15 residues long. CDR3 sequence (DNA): TGTGCCAGCAGCTCCCGACTAGCGGGGAAAGAGACCCAGTACTTC. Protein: CASSSRLAGKETQYF.

In nucleotides, the CDR3 is TGCGCCAGCAGAAACCGGGACAGCCTTACTTATGGCTACACCTTC. As protein: CASRNRDSLTYGYTF. This sequence joins TRBV5-1 and TRBJ1-2, with TRBD1 matching 7 bases. There are 15 residues in the CDR3. The J segment lost 5 bases and the V segment lost 5 bases, leaving 12 bases of the junction unmatched. The germline CDR1 and CDR2 sequences are SGHRS and YFSETQ.

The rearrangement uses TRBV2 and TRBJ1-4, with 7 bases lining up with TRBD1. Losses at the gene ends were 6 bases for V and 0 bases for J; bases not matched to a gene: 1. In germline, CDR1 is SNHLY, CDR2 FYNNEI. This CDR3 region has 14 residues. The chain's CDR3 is CASRGTATNEKLFF. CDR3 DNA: TGTGCCAGCAGGGGGACAGCAACTAATGAAAAACTGTTTTTT.